The 20 T cell receptor beta chains reported below all come from one sample, sequenced in a study of blood T cell repertoires in COVID-19. Libraries were prepared by immunoSEQ multiplex PCR; TCRdb keeps only in-frame clonotypes and omits some of them. The table shows approximately 150,000 clones, with 60% to 85% occurring only once. Specimen: peripheral blood. The receptors were sampled from a man in his fifties with acute or convalescent COVID-19.

This chain joins TRBV5-6 and TRBJ2-5, with 7 bases fitting TRBD2. V trimming: 2 bases; J trimming: 2 bases; junction bases outside the gene matches: 9. The CDR3 consists of 16 residues. Germline CDR1 and CDR2: SGHDT and YYEEEE. CDR3 DNA: TGTGCCAGCAGCTTTCGAGGACTAGGAGGACAAGAGACCCAGTACTTC. Translating it yields CASSFRGLGGQETQYF.

The gene calls are TRBV4-1 and TRBJ1-6; no clear D. Trimming shortened V by 1 base and J by 9 bases, and 10 bases separated the two germline ends. Germline CDR1 and CDR2: MGHRA and YSYEKL. There are 14 residues in the CDR3. DNA for the CDR3: TGCGCCAGCAGCCAAGTTGGCGGGTTTTCACCCCTCCACTTT. It is translated as CASSQVGGFSPLHF.

The chain has TRBV10-1 and TRBJ2-5; 11 bases map to TRBD1. This CDR3 has 13 amino acids. V gave up 9 bases and J gave up 5 bases; unmatched junction bases: 5. CDR1 and CDR2 from the germline V gene are WNHNN and SYGVQD (reference sequence). The CDR3 nucleotides are TGCGCCAGTGGACAGGGGGCTTCGGAGACCCAGTACTTC. Its protein is CASGQGASETQYF.

The V gene is TRBV6-5, the J gene TRBJ2-2; 7 bases match TRBD2. The germline gives CDR1 MNHEY, CDR2 SVGAGI. Trimming cost V 6 bases and J 1 base; bases outside gene matches: 2. The CDR3 is made up of 14 amino acids. The CDR3 region is CASSLAENTGELFF. As DNA, the CDR3 is TGTGCCAGCAGCCTAGCGGAGAACACCGGGGAGCTGTTTTTT.

The table lists this clone with a count of one. Relative to the germline gene, one junction end is altered; a read error may explain this. The rearrangement uses TRBV19 and TRBJ1-6, with a tentative D call TRBD1 (6 bases). The CDR3 runs to 13 residues. Germline V gives CDR1 LNHDA, CDR2 SQIVND (reference sequence). The CDR3 region is CAGRTTGNSPLHF. Here the CDR3 DNA reads TGTGCCGGTAGAACTACAGGGAATTCACCCCTCCACTTT. The full variable domain, in which reference TRBV19 and TRBJ1-6 provide the parts outside the CDR3, is DGGITQSPKYLFRKEGQNVTLSCEQNLNHDAMYWYRQDPGQGLRLIYYSQIVNDFQKGDIAEGYSVSREKKESFPLTVTSAQKNPTAFYLCAGRTTGNSPLHFGNGTRLTVT.

This clone was observed a few times. The rearrangement uses TRBV11-2 and TRBJ1-4; tentative D call: TRBD1 (5 bases). Germline V lookup: CDR1 SGHAT, CDR2 FQNNGV. Trimming cost V 1 base and J 7 bases, with 10 bases left between them. CDR3 length: 14 amino acids. The CDR3 DNA is TGTGCCAGCAGCTTAGCGGGGGTTGGTGAAAAACTGTTTTTT. It specifies CASSLAGVGEKLFF. Complete variable domain (other parts from reference TRBV11-2 and TRBJ1-4): EAGVAQSPRYKIIEKRQSVAFWCNPISGHATLYWYQQILGQGPKLLIQFQNNGVVDDSQLPKDRFSAERLKGVDSTLKIQPAKLEDSAVYLCASSLAGVGEKLFFGSGTQLSVL.

This clone was seen a handful of times. The V gene is TRBV10-3, the J gene TRBJ1-2, with D possibly matching TRBD1 (6 bases). The CDR3 is made up of 12 amino acids. V lost 10 bases to trimming and J lost 7 bases, with 16 bases between them. Germline V gene data show CDR1 as ENHRY and CDR2 as SYGVKD. CDR3 bases: TGTGCCAGCCACAGGGAGGGGGGTGGCTACACCTTC. It yields the protein CASHREGGGYTF.

This clone was detected only a few times. The rearrangement joins TRBV2 to TRBJ1-2, with 7 nucleotides matching TRBD1. The CDR3 is made up of 14 amino acids. The V gene's germline CDR1 is SNHLY and CDR2 FYNNEI. The V gene end was trimmed by 3 bases and the J gene end by 4 bases; junction bases not matched to a gene: 5. The CDR3 DNA reads as TGTGCCAGCAGTGATCAGGGACAGACCTATGGCTACACCTTC. As protein: CASSDQGQTYGYTF.

The V gene is TRBV5-1, the J gene TRBJ2-1; TRBD2 agrees at 10 bases. The CDR3 runs to 15 residues. With V trimmed by 4 bases and J by 2 bases, 3 bases remained unmatched. Germline V gene data show CDR1 as SGHRS and CDR2 as YFSETQ. CDR3 nucleotides: TGCGCCAGCAGCCAAAGCGGGGGGGCCTACAATGAGCAGTTCTTC. This sequence encodes CASSQSGGAYNEQFF.

The genes are TRBV10-3 and TRBJ2-5; 8 nucleotides match TRBD2. The junction had 2 bases not matched to a gene; V was cut back by 10 bases and J by 1 base. The CDR3 totals 12 residues. CDR1 is ENHRY and CDR2 is SYGVKD in the germline V gene. CDR3 nucleotide sequence: TGTGCCACCGGGGGGGTCCAAGAGACCCAGTACTTC. Translated: CATGGVQETQYF.

The chain has TRBV24-1 and TRBJ2-3; 11 bases are shared with TRBD2. Germline trimming cut 5 bases from V and 3 bases from J; bases unmatched to any gene: 12. The germline gives CDR1 KGHDR, CDR2 SFDVKD. CDR3 length equals 18 residues. CDR3 amino acids: CATSGGLAGGPLTDTQYF. The CDR3, as DNA: TGTGCCACCAGTGGTGGGCTAGCGGGGGGCCCCCTGACAGATACGCAGTATTTT.

The V gene is TRBV24-1, the J gene TRBJ2-5; 12 bases fit TRBD2. Per the germline V gene, CDR1 is KGHDR and CDR2 is SFDVKD. V lost 4 bases to trimming and J lost 5 bases; unmatched junction nucleotides: 7. This CDR3 comprises 16 residues. Here the CDR3 reads CATSDKTSGGWETQYF. The DNA for the CDR3 is TGTGCCACCAGTGACAAGACTAGCGGGGGCTGGGAGACCCAGTACTTC.

This chain joins TRBV30 and TRBJ1-2, with TRBD1 matching over 8 bases. The ends lost 7 bases at V and 0 bases at J; junction bases unmatched: 10. This CDR3 is 15 amino acids long. Per germline, CDR1 GTSNPN and CDR2 SVGIG (reference sequence). This CDR3 reads CAFARPQGANYGYTF. The CDR3 DNA follows: TGTGCCTTCGCGCGACCACAGGGGGCTAACTATGGCTACACCTTC.

CDR3 in amino acids: CASSDPRGTVLEKLFF. For the CDR3, the DNA is TGTGCCAGCAGTGACCCGCGCGGGACAGTACTTGAAAAACTGTTTTTT. The rearrangement links TRBV6-1 to TRBJ1-4, with TRBD1 matching over 7 bases. With 3 bases clipped from V and 7 bases from J, the junction kept 11 bases outside the gene matches. This CDR3 has 16 amino acids. Germline V gene lookup returns CDR1 MNHNS and CDR2 SASEGT.

CDR3 nucleotides: TGCGCCAGCAAAAATAGCGGGGGCGCAGAGACCCAGTACTTC. Encoded protein: CASKNSGGAETQYF. The V call is TRBV5-1, the J call TRBJ2-5; 9 bases align to TRBD2. Germline trimming cut 6 bases from V and 4 bases from J; bases unmatched to any gene: 7. Per germline, CDR1 SGHRS and CDR2 YFSETQ. The CDR3 loop spans 14 amino acids.

The chain combines TRBV7-9 with TRBJ2-7; 9 nucleotides match TRBD1. The CDR3 consists of 16 residues. The V segment lost 5 bases and the J segment 1 base; nucleotides outside the gene matches: 9. Germline lookup yields CDR1 SEHNR and CDR2 FQNEAQ (reference sequence). The CDR3 coding sequence is TGTGCCAGCAGCCCAGAAACAGGGGGCGCATCCTACGAGCAGTACTTC. This sequence encodes CASSPETGGASYEQYF. The variable domain in full, completed from reference TRBV7-9 and TRBJ2-7, reads DTGVSQNPRHKITKRGQNVTFRCDPISEHNRLYWYRQTLGQGPEFLTYFQNEAQLEKSRLLSDRFSAERPKGSFSTLEIQRTEQGDSAMYLCASSPETGGASYEQYFGPGTRLTVT.

This chain uses TRBV30 with TRBJ2-1, with 11 bases aligning to TRBD2. Looked up from germline, CDR1 is GTSNPN and CDR2 is SVGIG (reference sequence). This CDR3 is built from 15 residues. V gave up 0 bases and J gave up 6 bases; unmatched junction bases: 4. The CDR3 DNA follows: TGTGCCTGGAGTGTGGGTAGCGGGGGGGCCAATGAGCAGTTCTTC. This sequence encodes CAWSVGSGGANEQFF.

The sample holds one count of this clone. The chain recombines TRBV30 with TRBJ1-2; TRBD1 is a possible D gene (6 bases). This CDR3 region has 15 residues. Trimming took 7 bases from V and 1 from J, leaving 19 bases between them. Germline V gene sequence: CDR1 GTSNPN, CDR2 SVGIG (reference sequence). CDR3 in DNA: TGTGCCTTTTCTCCGGGACAAGGCCTTAACTATGGCTACACCTTC. It specifies CAFSPGQGLNYGYTF.

The V and J genes are TRBV19 and TRBJ1-2, with 8 bases that match TRBD1. V lost 3 bases to trimming and J lost 4 bases; unmatched junction nucleotides: 4. Germline CDR1 reads LNHDA; CDR2 reads SQIVND (reference sequence). CDR3 size: 14 residues. CDR3 sequence: CASSISGGGYGYTF. CDR3 nucleotide sequence: TGTGCCAGTAGTATTTCAGGGGGCGGCTATGGCTACACCTTC.

V and J are TRBV12-3 or TRBV12-4 and TRBJ1-1; D is possibly TRBD1 (5 bases). The CDR3 runs to 12 residues. The V end was cut by 5 bases, the J end by 7 bases, with 11 bases between. CDR3 amino acids: CASSDTQVEAFF. The CDR3 bases are TGTGCCAGCAGTGACACACAGGTTGAAGCTTTCTTT.